Each of the 12 T cell receptor beta chains below was sequenced from the same sample in a study of glioma-infiltrating T cells after dendritic cell vaccination. TCRdb's copy holds only in-frame clones and misses some; the assay was immunoSEQ multiplex PCR. The table includes over 90,000 clones, about 84% detected once. Sequences were derived from blood, sampled before dendritic cell vaccination. Source of these receptors: a human donor with glioblastoma.

The sample holds one count of this clone. V usage is TRBV25-1 and J usage is TRBJ2-1; the match to TRBD2 covers 7 bases. Germline V gives CDR1 MGHDK, CDR2 SYGVNS. V was clipped by 1 base and J by 5 bases; unmatched bases: 5. The CDR3 covers 15 residues. The CDR3 sequence: CASSESAGTNNEQFF. Written as DNA, the CDR3 is TGTGCCAGCAGTGAATCAGCGGGGACTAACAATGAGCAGTTCTTC.

This chain uses TRBV2 with TRBJ1-3; possible D gene TRBD1, 5 bases. Germline CDR1 is SNHLY and CDR2 is FYNNEI. This CDR3 contains 16 residues. Trimming stripped 5 bases from V and 0 bases from J, with 14 bases between. The CDR3 DNA sequence: TGTGCCAGCAGTCCGACAGTTTCGACCTCTGGAAACACCATATATTTT. Its translation is CASSPTVSTSGNTIYF.

The rearrangement links TRBV20-1 to TRBJ1-6; a weak D match, TRBD1 (6 bases). Trimming removed 6 bases at V and 16 bases at J, with 16 bases between. This CDR3 is built from 11 residues. The germline V gene has CDR1 DFQATT and CDR2 SNEGSKA (reference sequence). The CDR3 DNA follows: TGCAGTGCCGCCGAGACAGGCCATCTCCACTTT. It yields the protein CSAAETGHLHF.

The rearrangement joins TRBV4-2 to TRBJ2-7; 9 bases line up with TRBD1. Trimming cost V 2 bases and J 7 bases; bases outside gene matches: 12. Per germline, CDR1 LGHNA and CDR2 YNFKEQ. The CDR3 is 16 amino acids. DNA of the CDR3: TGTGCCAGCAGCCAAACACCGGGACAGGGTTTGTATGAGCAGTACTTC. Protein sequence: CASSQTPGQGLYEQYF.

This chain links TRBV7-2 with TRBJ2-5; 7 positions match TRBD2. Germline assignment: CDR1 SGHTA and CDR2 FQGNSA. V shed 8 bases and J 7 bases; nucleotides not matched to a gene: 16. The CDR3 extends over 15 amino acids. CDR3 sequence: CASAFTSEHLGTQYF. CDR3 DNA sequence: TGTGCCAGCGCGTTTACTAGCGAACATCTCGGGACCCAGTACTTC.

The chain links TRBV2 to TRBJ1-5; 9 bases map to TRBD1. Germline trimming cut 4 bases from V and 5 bases from J; bases unmatched to any gene: 3. CDR3 length equals 14 residues. Looked up from germline, CDR1 is SNHLY and CDR2 is FYNNEI. For the CDR3, the DNA is TGTGCCAGCAGTGGCCGGGACAGGGATCAGCCCCAGCATTTT. This translates into CASSGRDRDQPQHF.

In this sample, this clone turned up a few times. The genes are TRBV7-5 and TRBJ2-3; TRBD1, the D gene given by the table, was not confirmed from the DNA. TRBV7-5 counts as a pseudogene. The CDR3 sequence is 14 residues long. The CDR3 reads CARSLLASTDTQYF. CDR3 nucleotide sequence: TGTGCCAGAAGCTTATTGGCTAGCACAGATACGCAGTATTTT.

This chain links TRBV9 with TRBJ1-1; unclear D gene. V lost 4 bases and J 3 bases, leaving 16 bases between the germline ends. The V gene's germline CDR1 is SGDLS and CDR2 YYNGEE. The CDR3 is 15 amino acids. This CDR3 reads CASSPNGGLDTEAFF. CDR3 bases: TGTGCCAGCAGCCCAAACGGAGGGCTGGACACTGAAGCTTTCTTT.

This clone was recorded a few times. This chain connects TRBV4-1 to TRBJ2-7, with 11 bases that match TRBD1. The germline V gene has CDR1 MGHRA and CDR2 YSYEKL. CDR3 size: 14 residues. Trimming took 4 bases from V and 5 from J; bases not matched to a gene: 4. This chain's CDR3 is CASSLRTGGHEQYF. For the CDR3, the DNA is TGCGCCAGCAGCCTGCGGACAGGGGGCCACGAGCAGTACTTC.

The chain employs TRBV6-1 and TRBJ1-3; D ambiguous. Germline CDR1 reads MNHNS; CDR2 reads SASEGT. The CDR3 covers 17 residues. The V gene lost 4 bases and the J gene lost 0 bases, with 16 bases spanning the gap. The DNA for the CDR3 is TGTGCCAGCAGTGTAAGATCACTTACTTCCTCTGGAAACACCATATATTTT. Protein sequence: CASSVRSLTSSGNTIYF.

The chain carries TRBV5-1 and TRBJ1-5; the D gene is possibly TRBD1 (5 bases). There are 15 residues in the CDR3. The germline CDR1 and CDR2 sequences are SGHRS and YFSETQ. Trimming cost V 5 bases and J 5 bases, with 17 bases left between them. The DNA for the CDR3 is TGCGCCAGCAGTCTTTGGGGCAGACAAGATCAGCCCCAGCATTTT. This codes for CASSLWGRQDQPQHF.

The sample holds a few counts of this clone. V usage is TRBV9 and J usage is TRBJ2-1, with 8 bases lining up with TRBD2. Germline CDR1 and CDR2: SGDLS and YYNGEE. The CDR3 is made up of 16 amino acids. Trimming took 4 bases from V and 4 from J; bases not matched to a gene: 10. The CDR3 loop reads CASSYPSGSNYNEQFF. CDR3 DNA: TGTGCCAGCAGCTACCCCAGCGGGAGTAATTACAATGAGCAGTTCTTC.